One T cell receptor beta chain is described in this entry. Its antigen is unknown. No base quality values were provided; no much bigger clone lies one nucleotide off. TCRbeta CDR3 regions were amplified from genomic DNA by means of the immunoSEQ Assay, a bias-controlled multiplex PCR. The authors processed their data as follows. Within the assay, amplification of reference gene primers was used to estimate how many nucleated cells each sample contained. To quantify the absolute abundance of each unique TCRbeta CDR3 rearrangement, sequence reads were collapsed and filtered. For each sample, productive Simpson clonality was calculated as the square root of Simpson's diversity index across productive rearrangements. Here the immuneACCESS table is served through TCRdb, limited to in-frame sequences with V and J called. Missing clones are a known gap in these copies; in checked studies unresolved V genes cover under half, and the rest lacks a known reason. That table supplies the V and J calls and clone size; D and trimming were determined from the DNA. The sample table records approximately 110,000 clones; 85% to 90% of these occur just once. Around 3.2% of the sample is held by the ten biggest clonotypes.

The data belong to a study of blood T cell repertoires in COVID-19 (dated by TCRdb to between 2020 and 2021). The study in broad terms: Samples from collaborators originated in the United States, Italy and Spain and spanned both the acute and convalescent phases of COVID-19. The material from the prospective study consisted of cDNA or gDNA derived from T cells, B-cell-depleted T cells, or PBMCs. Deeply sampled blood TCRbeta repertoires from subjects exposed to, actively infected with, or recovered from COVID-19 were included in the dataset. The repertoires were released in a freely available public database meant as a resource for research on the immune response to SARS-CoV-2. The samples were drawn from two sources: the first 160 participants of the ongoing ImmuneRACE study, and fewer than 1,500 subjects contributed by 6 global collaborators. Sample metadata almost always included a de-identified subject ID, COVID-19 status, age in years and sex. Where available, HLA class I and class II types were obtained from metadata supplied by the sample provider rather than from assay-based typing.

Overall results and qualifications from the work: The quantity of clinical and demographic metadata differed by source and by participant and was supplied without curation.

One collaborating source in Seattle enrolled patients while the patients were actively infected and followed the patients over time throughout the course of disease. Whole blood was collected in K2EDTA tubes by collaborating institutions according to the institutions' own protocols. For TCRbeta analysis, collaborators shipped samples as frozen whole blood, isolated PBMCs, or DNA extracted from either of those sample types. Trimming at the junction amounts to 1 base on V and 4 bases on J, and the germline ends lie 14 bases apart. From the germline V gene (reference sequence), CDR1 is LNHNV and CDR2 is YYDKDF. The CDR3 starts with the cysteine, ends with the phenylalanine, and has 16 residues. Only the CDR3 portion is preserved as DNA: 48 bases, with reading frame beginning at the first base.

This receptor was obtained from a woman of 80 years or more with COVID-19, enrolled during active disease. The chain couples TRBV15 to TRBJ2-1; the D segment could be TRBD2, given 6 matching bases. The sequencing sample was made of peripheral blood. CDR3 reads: CATSRGSVAAYNEQFF. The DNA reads TGTGCCACCAGCAGAGGGTCAGTAGCGGCATACAATGAGCAGTTCTTC.